The rows below give T cell receptor beta chains drawn from one sample of a study of response to subunit inactivated influenza vaccine. TCRdb re-called the RT-PCR reads with MiXCR, one entry per CDR3 protein. Of about 830,000 distinct CDR3 sequences in the sample, around 18% were seen once. Here the sequenced sample was PBMCs from blood, taken 4 to 6 days after vaccination. Source of these receptors: a middle-aged man who received an inactivated influenza vaccine. Both conserved end residues are part of each CDR3. Each record gives: V gene, J gene, clone size, D gene, CDR3 protein, CDR3 DNA. D genes are given only for firm matches. The size of a clone is reported for some rows only, either as once, few or many, or as a class for expanded clones.

TRBV3-1	TRBJ2-7	few	TRBD1	CASSPSTGVLYEQYF	TGTGCCAGCAGCCCCTCGACAGGGGTGCTCTACGAGCAGTACTTC
TRBV12-3/TRBV12-4	TRBJ1-6	-	TRBD1	CASKFGTVYNSPLHF	TGTGCCAGCAAGTTTGGGACAGTCTATAATTCACCCCTCCACTTT
TRBV29-1	TRBJ1-5	few	TRBD1	CSVTETGFNQPQHF	TGCAGCGTTACAGAGACAGGGTTTAATCAGCCCCAGCATTTT
TRBV6-1	TRBJ2-2	-	TRBD1	CASRPGQGAIKGGELFF	TGTGCCAGCAGGCCGGGACAGGGGGCAATTAAGGGCGGGGAGCTGTTTTTT
TRBV11-2	TRBJ2-6	-	-	CASSLEKRHRANVLTF	TGTGCCAGCAGCTTAGAAAAGAGACACCGGGCCAACGTCCTGACTTTC
TRBV29-1	TRBJ2-1	few	-	CSVGFLLMNNEQFF	TGCAGCGTTGGTTTCCTTCTTATGAACAATGAGCAGTTCTTC
TRBV12-3/TRBV12-4	TRBJ1-2	-	-	CASSPDPYYGYTF	TGTGCCAGCAGTCCGGACCCTTACTATGGCTACACCTTC
TRBV5-1	TRBJ1-4	-	-	CASSLSQGTNEKLFF	TGCGCCAGCAGCTTGAGTCAGGGGACTAATGAAAAACTGTTTTTT
TRBV9	TRBJ2-6	-	-	CASSAHVGSGANVLTF	TGTGCCAGCAGCGCCCATGTGGGATCCGGGGCCAACGTCCTGACTTTC
TRBV7-8	TRBJ2-4	many	-	CASSLEGRRRLAKNIQYF	TGTGCCAGCAGCTTAGAGGGGCGACGGAGACTAGCCAAAAACATTCAGTACTTC
TRBV3-1	TRBJ2-7	-	-	CASSSAGWLTYEQYF	TGTGCCAGCAGCTCTGCAGGGTGGCTTACCTACGAGCAGTACTTC
TRBV12-3/TRBV12-4	TRBJ1-1	-	-	CASSLPAGAEAFF	TGTGCCAGCAGTTTACCGGCGGGGGCTGAAGCTTTCTTT
TRBV27	TRBJ2-7	-	-	CASSAGLLSSYEQYF	TGTGCCAGCAGTGCAGGGTTACTAAGCTCCTACGAGCAGTACTTC
TRBV27	TRBJ1-1	many	-	CASRPGAMGTGTEAFF	TGTGCCAGCAGACCGGGGGCTATGGGTACCGGCACTGAAGCTTTCTTT
TRBV30	TRBJ1-2	-	-	CAWSELRESYGYTF	TGTGCCTGGAGTGAACTCAGGGAGTCCTATGGCTACACCTTC
TRBV5-1	TRBJ2-3	few	TRBD2	CASLAGGGLTDTQYF	TGCGCCAGCTTGGCGGGAGGGGGCCTCACAGATACGCAGTATTTT
TRBV20-1	TRBJ2-1	few	TRBD2	CSARDNGGYNEQFF	TGCAGTGCTAGAGATAACGGGGGGTACAATGAGCAGTTCTTC
TRBV28	TRBJ2-1	many	-	CASSLSQLGHEQFF	TGTGCCAGCAGTTTGAGCCAGCTGGGTCATGAGCAGTTCTTC